This record covers a single TCR beta chain. This clone was recorded once. The antigen it recognizes is unknown. It has no much larger one-base neighbor in the sample; base qualities were not kept. The sample's treatment or condition, from its label and the paper: oral pan-JAK inhibitor, 5-10 mg twice daily. Lesional scalp punch biopsies and peripheral blood were collected from alopecia areata patients. PBMCs were isolated by density centrifugation and stained for CD3, CD4 and CD8, after which CD4+ and CD8+ T cells were sorted on a FACSAria. The sample originates from a study of CD8+ T cells in alopecia areata (dated by TCRdb to the late 2010s). Describing the broader study: The treated patients, all with moderate-to-severe alopecia areata, were enrolled in an open-label pilot trial of oral tofacitinib given at 5 to 10 mg twice daily. TCRbeta CDR3 regions were amplified by immunoSEQ multiplex PCR using 35 Vbeta forward and 13 Jbeta reverse primers. In both human patients and the C3H/HeJ mouse model, the study applied high-throughput TCRbeta sequencing to look at T cell clonal expansion in alopecia areata. Human TCRbeta sequencing covered scalp tissue and sorted CD4+ and CD8+ peripheral blood T cells from patchy and totalis/universalis alopecia areata patients and healthy controls. Scalp clonality was compared across normal scalp (n=4), patchy alopecia areata scalp (n=8), and alopecia totalis/universalis scalp (n=8). The SALT score, which quantifies the percentage of affected scalp surface area, was used to measure disease severity in treated patients. Patients stayed on tofacitinib for 6 to 18 months and then had 6 months of follow-up off drug so that delayed response and recurrence could be assessed. The RNA source kit depended on sample type: the PAXgene miRNA kit for fixed scalp, the miRNeasy kit for PBMCs, and the RNeasy kit for mouse skin. Biopsies were taken from tofacitinib-treated patients at baseline and again at 4 and 24 weeks into treatment, and several of those patients also had a later scalp biopsy. Broad study findings and their caveats: TCR sequences shared between patients were less clear than in mice, possibly partly because of HLA diversity in the patient population. Scalp clonality and the number of expanded CD8+ clones among the top 100 scalp clones were significantly decreased by tofacitinib. Because the treated cohort was small and had only one nonresponder, larger studies are needed to examine links between baseline CD8+ expansion and response. Compared with normal scalp, lesional scalp had higher clonality and more expanded CD8+ clones, particularly in alopecia totalis/universalis, a pattern that suggests antigenic drive. Resident alphabeta T cells in normal human skin are also sequenced, complicating scalp TCR repertoire analysis, unlike mouse skin dominated by gammadelta T cells. During tofacitinib treatment, many expanded lesional clones stuck around in both scalp and blood, and this persistence may partly explain why relapse happens after treatment is stopped.

Sequences PRHDT (CDR1) and FYEKMQ (CDR2) are obtained from the germline V gene (reference sequence). The CDR3 measures 16 amino acids from cysteine to phenylalanine. Only CDR3 DNA remains: 48 bases, in frame from the first base. The germline ends are 15 bases apart after V is trimmed by 5 bases and J by 0 bases. Libraries were made using the immunoSEQ multiplex PCR assay. RNA was extracted from all samples and reverse transcribed into cDNA, which served as template for TCR sequencing. SuperScript III was used for first-strand cDNA synthesis, primed with a 2:1 mix of oligo-dT and random hexamers. A synthetic immune receptor repertoire was used to measure amplification bias, and any remaining bias was corrected computationally. The published analysis was carried out like this. Raw reads were preprocessed to remove errors, and CDR3 was defined by IMGT conventions from the conserved cysteine to phenylalanine. To get clonality, Shannon entropy was normalized by log2 of the number of productive unique TCRs and the result was subtracted from 1. Whether scalp clones were CD4 or CD8 was inferred by matching scalp TCRbeta sequences against CD4 and CD8 repertoires sorted from blood. TCRdb mirrors the immuneACCESS table, restricted to in-frame sequences. Some clones are absent from its copies; in checked studies, under half trace to an unresolved V gene, and the reason for the others is unknown. That table gives V, J and clone size, and the DNA gave D and trimming. The sample records 85,000 to 110,000 clones, 70% to 90% of which are singletons. 11% of the sample lies in the top ten.

The TCR comes from a human donor with alopecia areata. The V gene is TRBV13 and the J gene is TRBJ2-3; TRBD2 is a possible D gene, resting on 6 matching bases. This sample comprised CD8+ T cells sorted from blood, obtained between weeks 30 and 35, from a patient treated with tofacitinib. The CDR3 region reads CASSSHSGPSTDTQYF. The DNA sequence follows: TGTGCCAGCAGCAGCCATAGCGGCCCTAGCACAGATACGCAGTATTTT.